This TCR beta chain was documented in a study of shared T cell receptors in the human thymus. V was trimmed by 7 bases and J by 3 bases, leaving 16 bases between them. The CDR3 contains 14 residues. CDR1 and CDR2 from the germline V gene are MDHEN and SYDVKM. The assay was immunoSEQ multiplex PCR, and TCRdb's table has in-frame clones only and misses some. The sample lists hundreds of thousands of clones, around 87% occurring once. The data also belong to a second study, concerning human thymus T cells.

The J gene is TRBJ2-7, the V gene TRBV28; weak D call: TRBD2 (5 bases). The source of this sequence is a boy in the first two years of life with a congenital heart defect. The sequenced sample consisted of thymocytes. This CDR3 reads CASKFRERSYEQYF. As DNA, the CDR3 is TGTGCCAGCAAATTCCGGGAAAGGAGCTACGAGCAGTACTTC.